This TCR beta chain was found in a study of early T cells in non-severe SARS-CoV-2 infection. Across the study: It was bulk RNA from unsorted whole blood that was sequenced, and the chains were unpaired.

CDR3 length equals 15 residues. The V gene lost 5 bases and the J gene lost 1 base, with 12 bases spanning the gap. The TCR library protocol attached unique molecular identifiers to the individual cDNA molecules. TCRdb processed the 5' RACE reads anew with MiXCR; each CDR3 protein has one entry. The sample includes roughly 34,000 distinct CDR3 sequences, roughly 4.5% of them seen just once. This clonotype was seen many times. Antigen: not known. Overall study results and limits: VDJdb-based annotation leaned toward anti-spike CD8 responses and missed private and CD4 specificities.

Sequenced sample: whole blood. This chain links TRBV12-3 or TRBV12-4 with TRBJ1-5; no clear D gene. This sequence originates from an adult who was a healthcare worker with PCR-confirmed SARS-CoV-2 infection or an uninfected control (not recorded which). CDR3 sequence reads: CASSLIRTSNQPQHF. The CDR3 DNA follows: TGTGCCAGCAGTCTAATCCGGACGAGCAATCAGCCCCAGCATTTT.